The rows below give T cell receptor beta chains drawn from one sample of a study of cytomegalovirus exposure and HLA in healthy donors. Sequenced by immunoSEQ multiplex PCR; TCRdb stores in-frame clones only, minus some. This sample has approximately 180,000 clones, with roughly 80% found just once. Sequenced material: PBMCs. These receptors all come from a woman aged 18 to 35 in good health and CMV-seropositive. The CDR3 runs from the conserved cysteine through the conserved F or W. A D gene is named only where the DNA matches it firmly.

J: TRBJ2-2; D: -; V: TRBV7-9; CDR3: CASSHTEGGRGNGELFF; DNA: TGTGCCAGCAGCCACACCGAGGGTGGTCGTGGGAACGGGGAGCTGTTTTTT
J: TRBJ2-5; D: TRBD2; V: TRBV7-9; CDR3: CSSSHSAGGPQETQYF; DNA: TGTTCCAGCAGCCACTCGGCGGGGGGCCCTCAAGAGACCCAGTACTTC
J: TRBJ1-1; D: -; V: TRBV5-6; CDR3: CASSSPGMNTEAFF; DNA: TGTGCCAGCAGCTCCCCGGGGATGAACACTGAAGCTTTCTTT
J: TRBJ2-3; D: -; V: TRBV25-1; CDR3: CASSEVFGTQYF; DNA: TGTGCCAGCAGTGAAGTCTTCGGTACGCAGTATTTT
J: TRBJ2-7; D: -; V: TRBV7-6; CDR3: CASSLPPGHEQYF; DNA: TGTGCCAGCAGCTTACCACCAGGGCACGAGCAGTACTTC
J: TRBJ2-3; D: TRBD2; V: TRBV27; CDR3: CATRLAGHTDTQYF; DNA: TGTGCCACGAGACTAGCGGGGCACACAGATACGCAGTATTTT
J: TRBJ1-5; D: -; V: TRBV7-9; CDR3: CASNELLRSQPQHF; DNA: TGTGCCAGCAACGAGCTTCTTCGTTCTCAGCCCCAGCATTTT
J: TRBJ2-1; D: -; V: TRBV15; CDR3: CATSGQLEGAAANEQFF; DNA: TGTGCCACCAGCGGTCAATTGGAGGGGGCGGCGGCCAATGAGCAGTTCTTC
J: TRBJ2-7; D: TRBD1; V: TRBV27; CDR3: CASRRRQGTSYEQYF; DNA: TGTGCCAGCAGGCGGCGACAGGGGACCTCCTACGAGCAGTACTTC
J: TRBJ1-1; D: TRBD1; V: TRBV7-2; CDR3: CASSRQGGDTEAFF; DNA: TGTGCCAGCAGCAGACAGGGCGGGGACACTGAAGCTTTCTTT
J: TRBJ2-3; D: -; V: TRBV9; CDR3: CASSQAGDTQYF; DNA: TGTGCCAGCAGCCAAGCGGGAGATACGCAGTATTTT
J: TRBJ1-5; D: -; V: TRBV7-2; CDR3: CASSFSGAQHF; DNA: TGTGCCAGCAGCTTTTCAGGGGCCCAGCATTTT
J: TRBJ1-3; D: TRBD1; V: TRBV27; CDR3: CASADRDSISGNTIYF; DNA: TGTGCCAGCGCCGACCGGGACAGCATCTCTGGAAACACCATATATTTT